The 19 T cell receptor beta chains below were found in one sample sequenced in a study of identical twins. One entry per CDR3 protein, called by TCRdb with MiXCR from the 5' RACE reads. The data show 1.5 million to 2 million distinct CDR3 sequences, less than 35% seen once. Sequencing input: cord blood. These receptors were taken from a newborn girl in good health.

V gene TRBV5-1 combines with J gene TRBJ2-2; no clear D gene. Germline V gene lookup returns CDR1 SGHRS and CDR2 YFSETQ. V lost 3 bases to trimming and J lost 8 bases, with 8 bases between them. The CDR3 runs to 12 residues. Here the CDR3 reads CASSWIGGELFF. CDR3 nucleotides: TGCGCCAGCAGCTGGATCGGGGGGGAGCTGTTTTTT.

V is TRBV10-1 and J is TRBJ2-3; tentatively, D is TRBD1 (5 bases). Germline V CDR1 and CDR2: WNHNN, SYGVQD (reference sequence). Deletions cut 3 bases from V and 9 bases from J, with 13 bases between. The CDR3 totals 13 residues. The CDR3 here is CASSDSGQGTQYF. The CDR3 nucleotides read TGCGCCAGCAGTGATTCTGGGCAGGGAACGCAGTATTTT.

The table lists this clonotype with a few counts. CDR3 bases: TGCAGTGCTAGACCACTGACTAGCGGCACCTACGAGCAGTACTTC. This translates into CSARPLTSGTYEQYF. The rearrangement uses TRBV20-1 and TRBJ2-7; 9 nucleotides match TRBD2. Germline lookup yields CDR1 DFQATT and CDR2 SNEGSKA (reference sequence). The ends lost 2 bases at V and 2 bases at J; junction bases unmatched: 7. The CDR3 contains 15 residues.

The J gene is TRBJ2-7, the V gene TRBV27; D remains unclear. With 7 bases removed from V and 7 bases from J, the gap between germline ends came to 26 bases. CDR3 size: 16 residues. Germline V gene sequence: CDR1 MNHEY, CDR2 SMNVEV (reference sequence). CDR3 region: CASTLDWPTPYNEQYF. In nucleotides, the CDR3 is TGTGCCAGCACCCTAGACTGGCCAACCCCTTACAATGAGCAGTACTTC.

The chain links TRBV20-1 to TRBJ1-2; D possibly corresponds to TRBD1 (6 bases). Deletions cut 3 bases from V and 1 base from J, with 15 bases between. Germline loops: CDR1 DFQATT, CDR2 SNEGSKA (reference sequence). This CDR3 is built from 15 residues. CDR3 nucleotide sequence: TGCAGTGCTAGGGTACCGGACAGCCTTAACTATGGCTACACCTTC. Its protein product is CSARVPDSLNYGYTF.

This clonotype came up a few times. CDR3 sequence (DNA): TGCAGTGCTAGAGATTGGGGTAGCACAGATACGCAGTATTTT. Translating it yields CSARDWGSTDTQYF. This rearrangement joins TRBV20-1 to TRBJ2-3; no clear D. This CDR3 region has 14 residues. V gave up 0 bases and J gave up 0 bases, with 7 bases separating them. In germline, CDR1 is DFQATT, CDR2 SNEGSKA (reference sequence).

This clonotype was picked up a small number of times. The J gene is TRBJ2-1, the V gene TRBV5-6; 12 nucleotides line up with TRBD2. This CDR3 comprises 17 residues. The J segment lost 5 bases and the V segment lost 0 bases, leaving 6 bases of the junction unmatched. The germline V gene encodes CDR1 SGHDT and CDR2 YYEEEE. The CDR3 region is CASSLGPLAGGNNEQFF. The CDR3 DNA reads TGTGCCAGCAGCTTGGGCCCACTAGCGGGAGGCAACAATGAGCAGTTCTTC.

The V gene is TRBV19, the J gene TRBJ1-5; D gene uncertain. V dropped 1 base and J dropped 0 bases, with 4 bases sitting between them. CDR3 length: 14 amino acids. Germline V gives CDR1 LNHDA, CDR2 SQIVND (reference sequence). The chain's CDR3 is CASSIGPSNQPQHF. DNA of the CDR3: TGTGCCAGTAGTATAGGCCCTAGCAATCAGCCCCAGCATTTT.

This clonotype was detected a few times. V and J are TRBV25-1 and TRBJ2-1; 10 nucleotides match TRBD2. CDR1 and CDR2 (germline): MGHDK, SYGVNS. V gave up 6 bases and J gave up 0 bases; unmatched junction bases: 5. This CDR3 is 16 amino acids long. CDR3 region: CASRSGRASSYNEQFF. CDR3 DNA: TGTGCCAGCAGGAGCGGGAGGGCCTCCTCCTACAATGAGCAGTTCTTC.

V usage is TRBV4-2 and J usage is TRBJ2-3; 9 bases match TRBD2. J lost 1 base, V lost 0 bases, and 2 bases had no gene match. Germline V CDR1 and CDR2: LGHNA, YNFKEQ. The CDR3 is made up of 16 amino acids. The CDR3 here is CASSQDWTSGTDTQYF. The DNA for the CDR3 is TGTGCCAGCAGCCAAGATTGGACTAGCGGCACAGATACGCAGTATTTT.

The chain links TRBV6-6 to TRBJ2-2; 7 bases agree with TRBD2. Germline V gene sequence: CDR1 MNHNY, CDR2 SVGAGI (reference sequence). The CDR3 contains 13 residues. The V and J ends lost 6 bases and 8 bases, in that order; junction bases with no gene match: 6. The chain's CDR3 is CASRPIGGGELFF. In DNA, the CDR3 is TGTGCCAGCAGACCTATCGGGGGGGGGGAGCTGTTTTTT.

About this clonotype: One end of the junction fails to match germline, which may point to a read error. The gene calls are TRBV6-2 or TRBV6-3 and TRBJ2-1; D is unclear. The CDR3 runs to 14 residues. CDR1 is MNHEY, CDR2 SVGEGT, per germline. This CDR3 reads CASRDVSSYNEQVF. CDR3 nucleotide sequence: TGTGCCAGCAGAGATGTAAGCTCCTACAATGAGCAGGTCTTC.

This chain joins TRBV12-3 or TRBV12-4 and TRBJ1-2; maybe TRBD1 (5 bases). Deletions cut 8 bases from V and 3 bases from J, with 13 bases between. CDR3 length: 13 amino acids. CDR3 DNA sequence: TGTGCCAGCGCGCCGGGGGACCACTATGGCTACACCTTC. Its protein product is CASAPGDHYGYTF.

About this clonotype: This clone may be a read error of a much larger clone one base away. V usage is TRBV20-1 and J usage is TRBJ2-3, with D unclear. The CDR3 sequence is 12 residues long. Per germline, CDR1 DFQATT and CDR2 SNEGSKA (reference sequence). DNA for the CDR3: TGCGGTGCTGGTTTTCGGCGAGATACGCAGTATTTT. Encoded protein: CGAGFRRDTQYF.

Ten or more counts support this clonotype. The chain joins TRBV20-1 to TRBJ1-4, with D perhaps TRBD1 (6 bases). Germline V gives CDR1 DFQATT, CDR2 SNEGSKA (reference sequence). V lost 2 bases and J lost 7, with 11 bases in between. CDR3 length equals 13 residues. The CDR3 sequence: CSARTRGGEKLFF. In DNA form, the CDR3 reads TGCAGTGCTAGAACCAGGGGAGGTGAAAAACTGTTTTTT.

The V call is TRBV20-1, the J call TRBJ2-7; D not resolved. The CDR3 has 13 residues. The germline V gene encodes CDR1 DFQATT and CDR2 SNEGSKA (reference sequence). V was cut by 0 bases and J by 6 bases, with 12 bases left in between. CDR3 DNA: TGCAGTGCTAGAGAGAGGCTAGTCGGCGAGCAGTACTTC. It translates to CSARERLVGEQYF.

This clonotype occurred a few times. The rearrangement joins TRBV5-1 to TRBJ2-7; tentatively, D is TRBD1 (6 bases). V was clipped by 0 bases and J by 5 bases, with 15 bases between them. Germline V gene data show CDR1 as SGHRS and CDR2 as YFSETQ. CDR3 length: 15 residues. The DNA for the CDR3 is TGCGCCAGCAGCTTGGTACAGGGATCACGAGACGAGCAGTACTTC. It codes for CASSLVQGSRDEQYF.

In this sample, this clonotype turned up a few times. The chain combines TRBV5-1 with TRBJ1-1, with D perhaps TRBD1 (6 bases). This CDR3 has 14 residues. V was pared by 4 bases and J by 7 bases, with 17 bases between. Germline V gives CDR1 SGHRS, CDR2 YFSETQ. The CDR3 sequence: CASSPTGTINEAFF. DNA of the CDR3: TGCGCCAGCAGCCCTACCGGGACAATAAATGAAGCTTTCTTT.

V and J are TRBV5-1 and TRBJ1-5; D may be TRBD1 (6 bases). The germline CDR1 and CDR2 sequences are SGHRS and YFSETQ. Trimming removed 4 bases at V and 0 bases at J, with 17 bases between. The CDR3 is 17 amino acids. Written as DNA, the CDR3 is TGCGCCAGCAGCCCACAGCCAAGGACAGCTAGCAATCAGCCCCAGCATTTT. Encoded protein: CASSPQPRTASNQPQHF.